A single sample gave rise to the 24 T cell receptor beta chains below, sequenced in a study of shared clonotypes between healthy human individuals. Some clones are missing from TCRdb's copy, which holds only in-frame ones; the method was immunoSEQ multiplex PCR. The table records about 2.3 million clones, 93% of them present only once. Sequencing was carried out using naive CD4+ T cells from PBMCs. Regarding subset: CD45RA+ positively selected. These receptors were taken from a young man in good health. Some clones in this sample may be carry-over from other donors' samples.

This clone was detected once. The chain carries TRBV7-7 and TRBJ2-3; D gene ambiguous. The CDR3 contains 15 residues. With 4 bases removed from V and 0 bases from J, the gap between germline ends came to 11 bases. Germline assignment: CDR1 SSHAT and CDR2 FNYEAQ (reference sequence). The CDR3 protein is CASSSNVLSTDTQYF. CDR3 coding DNA: TGTGCCAGCAGCTCAAACGTTCTCAGCACAGATACGCAGTATTTT. The full variable domain, rest sourced from reference TRBV7-7 and TRBJ2-3, is GAGVSQSPRYKVTKRGQDVTLRCDPISSHATLYWYQQALGQGPEFLTYFNYEAQPDKSGLPSDRFSAERPEGSISTLTIQRTEQRDSAMYRCASSSNVLSTDTQYFGPGTRLTVL.

This chain connects TRBV6-1 to TRBJ1-4; no definite D call. The CDR3 runs to 17 residues. CDR1 MNHNS and CDR2 SASEGT come from the germline V gene. The V end lost 2 bases, the J end lost 4 bases, and 17 bases lay between the germline ends. The CDR3 region is CASSEIRFGRNNEKLFF. CDR3 nucleotides: TGTGCCAGCAGTGAAATACGGTTTGGCCGGAATAATGAAAAACTGTTTTTT.

The chain has TRBV5-4 and TRBJ2-1; D not certain. Germline assignment: CDR1 SGHNT and CDR2 YYREEE (reference sequence). This CDR3 region has 14 residues. Deletions cut 3 bases from V and 7 bases from J, with 14 bases between. The CDR3 loop reads CASSSFKIGNEQFF. The CDR3 DNA sequence: TGTGCCAGCAGCTCCTTTAAGATAGGGAATGAGCAGTTCTTC.

The gene calls are TRBV7-9 and TRBJ2-7; D is perhaps TRBD1 or TRBD2 (5 bases each). From germline, CDR1 is SEHNR and CDR2 FQNEAQ (reference sequence). V lost 1 base and J lost 6, with 7 bases in between. The CDR3 runs to 12 residues. The CDR3 coding sequence is TGTGCCAGCAGCTTAGTAGGGACCGAGCAGTACTTC. Residues: CASSLVGTEQYF.

In DNA form, the CDR3 reads TGTGCCAGCAGTCCTAGGACAGGCAATGAGCAGTTCTTC. Translated, it gives CASSPRTGNEQFF. The chain employs TRBV28 and TRBJ2-1; TRBD1 matches at 7 bases. CDR1 and CDR2 (germline): MDHEN, SYDVKM. Unmatched junction bases numbered 4, after V lost 5 bases and J lost 6 bases. The CDR3 length is 13 residues.

Turning to this clone: Other DNA sequences in the sample encode the same CDR3. The chain employs TRBV19 and TRBJ1-1; possible D gene TRBD1, 5 bases. V gave up 3 bases and J gave up 4 bases, with 9 bases separating them. The CDR3 length is 13 residues. CDR1 is LNHDA and CDR2 is SQIVND in the germline V gene (reference sequence). The CDR3 here is CASSILGGTEAFF. The CDR3 bases are TGTGCCAGTAGTATCCTTGGGGGCACTGAAGCTTTCTTT.

The rearrangement uses TRBV2 and TRBJ2-2; TRBD2 aligns across 12 bases. Per the germline V gene, CDR1 is SNHLY and CDR2 is FYNNEI. Trimming cost V 3 bases and J 8 bases; bases outside gene matches: 10. There are 17 residues in the CDR3. The CDR3: CASSDIGLAGRKGELFF. The CDR3, as DNA: TGTGCCAGCAGTGACATCGGACTAGCGGGAAGGAAAGGGGAGCTGTTTTTT.

On this clone itself: This CDR3 is also generated by other DNA sequences in the sample. V and J are TRBV5-1 and TRBJ2-5, with unresolved D. The germline gives CDR1 SGHRS, CDR2 YFSETQ. The CDR3 sequence is 12 residues long. V was cut by 4 bases and J by 2 bases, with 6 bases left in between. The CDR3 loop is CASSPSQETQYF. In DNA, the CDR3 is TGCGCCAGCAGCCCCTCTCAAGAGACCCAGTACTTC.

This clone was picked up a small number of times. The rearrangement uses TRBV7-2 and TRBJ1-1, with D perhaps TRBD1 (5 bases). CDR3 length: 15 residues. Germline V CDR1 and CDR2: SGHTA, FQGNSA. Trimming took 3 bases from V and 4 from J, leaving 15 bases between them. The CDR3 is CASSFTPSGGTEAFF. CDR3 nucleotides: TGTGCCAGCAGCTTTACGCCCAGCGGGGGCACTGAAGCTTTCTTT.

The chain links TRBV12-2 to TRBJ2-3; the table gives TRBD2 as D, unverified against the DNA. TRBV12-2 is described as a pseudogene. The CDR3 extends over 12 amino acids. The CDR3 DNA reads as TGTGCAAGTCGCTCCGGGGGGGATACGCAGTATTTT. Translated, it gives CASRSGGDTQYF.

The table lists this clone with a count of one. This chain joins TRBV6-5 and TRBJ1-2, with no clear D. Trimming stripped 8 bases from V and 4 bases from J, with 11 bases between. The germline V gene encodes CDR1 MNHEY and CDR2 SVGAGI. The CDR3 is 12 amino acids. Here the CDR3 DNA reads TGTGCCAGCTCGGGCCGCACCTATGGCTACACCTTC. This sequence encodes CASSGRTYGYTF.

On this clone itself: An end of the junction does not agree with germline; a read error may underlie this. The chain links TRBV6-5 to TRBJ1-1; the D gene is possibly TRBD1 (5 bases). The germline CDR1 and CDR2 sequences are MNHEY and SVGAGI. CDR3 length equals 13 residues. CDR3 in amino acids: CASNNGADTEALF. For the CDR3, the DNA is TGTGCCAGCAACAACGGGGCGGACACTGAAGCTCTCTTT.

The chain is built from TRBV5-4 and TRBJ1-2; a weak D match, TRBD1 (6 bases). The CDR3 is 12 residues long. The germline V gene encodes CDR1 SGHNT and CDR2 YYREEE (reference sequence). The V end lost 2 bases, the J end lost 7 bases, and 9 bases lay between the germline ends. This CDR3 is CASSLQGAGYTF. The CDR3 nucleotides are TGTGCCAGCAGCTTACAGGGAGCTGGCTACACCTTC. The whole variable domain, remainder taken from reference TRBV5-4 and TRBJ1-2, is ETGVTQSPTHLIKTRGQQVTLRCSSQSGHNTVSWYQQALGQGPQFIFQYYREEENGRGNFPPRFSGLQFPNYSSELNVNALELDDSALYLCASSLQGAGYTFGSGTRLTVV.

V gene TRBV28 combines with J gene TRBJ2-7; D may be TRBD2 (5 bases). V lost 10 bases to trimming and J lost 2 bases, with 12 bases between them. The CDR3 has 12 residues. The V gene's germline CDR1 is MDHEN and CDR2 SYDVKM. CDR3 sequence (DNA): TGTGCCACCCGCGGGCTACCCTACGAGCAGTACTTC. Protein sequence: CATRGLPYEQYF.

The rearrangement joins TRBV27 to TRBJ2-1; D is ambiguous. Between the trimmed V and J ends, which lost 2 bases and 2 bases, there was a span of 13 bases. This CDR3 has 16 amino acids. Germline values: CDR1 MNHEY, CDR2 SMNVEV (reference sequence). In DNA, the CDR3 is TGTGCCAGCAGTTTAAGGCTTGTACGGGCCTACAATGAGCAGTTCTTC. As protein: CASSLRLVRAYNEQFF.

Only one count was recorded for this clone. This chain joins TRBV5-1 and TRBJ1-1; TRBD1 is a possible D gene (6 bases). V lost 6 bases, J lost 6 bases, and 24 bases lay in between. The V gene's germline CDR1 is SGHRS and CDR2 YFSETQ. The CDR3 covers 16 residues. The CDR3 reads CASTLGLGQPGAEAFF. The CDR3 DNA follows: TGCGCCAGCACCCTTGGACTTGGACAGCCTGGGGCTGAAGCTTTCTTT.

V and J are TRBV20-1 and TRBJ2-5; 7 positions agree with TRBD1. Germline trimming cut 6 bases from V and 11 bases from J; bases unmatched to any gene: 6. Germline V gene data show CDR1 as DFQATT and CDR2 as SNEGSKA (reference sequence). This CDR3 is built from 10 residues. The CDR3, as DNA: TGCAGTGCCCACCAGGGGGAGCAGTACTTC. Translation: CSAHQGEQYF.

CDR3 sequence reads: CASSWPRGKYF. DNA for the CDR3: TGTGCCAGCAGTTGGCCACGGGGAAAGTATTTT. The chain joins TRBV28 to TRBJ2-3; tentatively, D is TRBD2 (5 bases). CDR1 and CDR2 (germline): MDHEN, SYDVKM. Trimming took off 4 bases at V and 13 bases at J, with 12 bases between the two ends. The CDR3 is made up of 11 amino acids.

Details on this clone: Sequence at one end of the junction differs from germline and may be a read error. The sample contains more than one DNA sequence encoding this CDR3. V usage is TRBV7-2 and J usage is TRBJ2-7; D possibly uses TRBD1 or TRBD2 (5 bases each). This CDR3 is built from 12 residues. Germline CDR1 is SGHTA and CDR2 is FQGNSA. The DNA of the CDR3 is TGCGCCAGCAGCTCCCCGGGGCTAGAGCAGTACTTC. Its protein is CASSSPGLEQYF.

V gene TRBV4-3 combines with J gene TRBJ2-5; 8 bases fit TRBD1. Germline lookup yields CDR1 LGHNA and CDR2 YSLEER. The CDR3 has 15 amino acids. V trimming: 3 bases; J trimming: 2 bases; junction bases outside the gene matches: 5. In DNA, the CDR3 is TGCGCCAGCAGCCAGTGGACAGGGAATCAAGAGACCCAGTACTTC. It codes for CASSQWTGNQETQYF.

This clone was counted a single time. The sample carries other DNA sequences with the same CDR3. The chain uses TRBV5-1 and TRBJ2-3; maybe TRBD2 (5 bases). The CDR3 loop spans 12 amino acids. Germline V gene data show CDR1 as SGHRS and CDR2 as YFSETQ. Trimming removed 0 bases at V and 6 bases at J, with 5 bases between. CDR3 DNA: TGCGCCAGCAGCTTGGCGGGGGATACGCAGTATTTT. Amino acid sequence: CASSLAGDTQYF.

The chain couples TRBV19 to TRBJ1-5; perhaps TRBD1 as D (6 bases). The CDR3 spans 15 residues. Germline CDR1 is LNHDA and CDR2 is SQIVND (reference sequence). Trimming shortened V by 0 bases and J by 5 bases, and 11 bases separated the two germline ends. CDR3 coding DNA: TGTGCCAGTAGTATAGATCGCGCAGGGGATCAGCCCCAGCATTTT. Its protein is CASSIDRAGDQPQHF.

The chain uses TRBV28 and TRBJ2-2; no firm D call. The CDR3 contains 14 residues. V lost 9 bases to trimming and J lost 3 bases, with 14 bases between them. Germline CDR1 is MDHEN and CDR2 is SYDVKM. CDR3 protein: CASNAFVYTGELFF. DNA of the CDR3: TGTGCCAGTAACGCTTTTGTCTACACCGGGGAGCTGTTTTTT.

The chain combines TRBV5-8 with TRBJ2-2; D unclear. With 0 bases removed from V and 0 bases from J, the gap between germline ends came to 9 bases. The CDR3 runs 16 residues. Germline V CDR1 and CDR2: SGHTS, YDEGEE. CDR3 region: CASSLAGRPNTGELFF. Written as DNA, the CDR3 is TGTGCCAGCAGCTTGGCGGGCAGGCCGAACACCGGGGAGCTGTTTTTT.